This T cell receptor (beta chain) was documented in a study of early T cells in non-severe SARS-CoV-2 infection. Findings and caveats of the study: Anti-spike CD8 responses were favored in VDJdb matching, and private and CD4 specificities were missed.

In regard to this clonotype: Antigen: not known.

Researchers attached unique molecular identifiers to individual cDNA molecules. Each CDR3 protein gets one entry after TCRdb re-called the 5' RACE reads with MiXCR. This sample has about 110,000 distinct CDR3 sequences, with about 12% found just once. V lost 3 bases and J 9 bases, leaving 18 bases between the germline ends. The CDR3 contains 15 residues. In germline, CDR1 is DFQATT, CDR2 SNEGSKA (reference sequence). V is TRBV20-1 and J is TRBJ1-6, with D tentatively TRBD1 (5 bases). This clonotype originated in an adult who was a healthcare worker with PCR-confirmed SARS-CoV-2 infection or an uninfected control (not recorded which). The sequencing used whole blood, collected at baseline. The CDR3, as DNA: TGCAGTGCTAGTGGCCAGGGCGCCTTAGGTTCACCCCTCCACTTT. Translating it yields CSASGQGALGSPLHF.